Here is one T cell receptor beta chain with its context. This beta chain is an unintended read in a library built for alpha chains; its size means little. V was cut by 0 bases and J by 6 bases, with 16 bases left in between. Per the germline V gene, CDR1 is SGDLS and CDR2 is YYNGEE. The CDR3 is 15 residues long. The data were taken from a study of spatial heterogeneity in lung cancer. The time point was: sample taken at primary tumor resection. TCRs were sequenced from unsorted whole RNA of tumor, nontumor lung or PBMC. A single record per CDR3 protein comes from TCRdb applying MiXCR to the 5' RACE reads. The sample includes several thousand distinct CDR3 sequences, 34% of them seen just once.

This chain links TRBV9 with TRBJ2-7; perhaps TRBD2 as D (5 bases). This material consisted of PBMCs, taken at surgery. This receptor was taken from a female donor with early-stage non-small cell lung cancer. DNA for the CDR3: TGTGCCAGCAGCGTAGGTGACGGGGTGGCACCCGAGCAGTACTTC. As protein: CASSVGDGVAPEQYF. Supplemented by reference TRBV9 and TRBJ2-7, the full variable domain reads DSGVTQTPKHLITATGQRVTLRCSPRSGDLSVYWYQQSLDQGLQFLIQYYNGEERAKGNILERFSAQQFPDLHSELNLSSLELGDSALYFCASSVGDGVAPEQYFGPGTRLTVT.